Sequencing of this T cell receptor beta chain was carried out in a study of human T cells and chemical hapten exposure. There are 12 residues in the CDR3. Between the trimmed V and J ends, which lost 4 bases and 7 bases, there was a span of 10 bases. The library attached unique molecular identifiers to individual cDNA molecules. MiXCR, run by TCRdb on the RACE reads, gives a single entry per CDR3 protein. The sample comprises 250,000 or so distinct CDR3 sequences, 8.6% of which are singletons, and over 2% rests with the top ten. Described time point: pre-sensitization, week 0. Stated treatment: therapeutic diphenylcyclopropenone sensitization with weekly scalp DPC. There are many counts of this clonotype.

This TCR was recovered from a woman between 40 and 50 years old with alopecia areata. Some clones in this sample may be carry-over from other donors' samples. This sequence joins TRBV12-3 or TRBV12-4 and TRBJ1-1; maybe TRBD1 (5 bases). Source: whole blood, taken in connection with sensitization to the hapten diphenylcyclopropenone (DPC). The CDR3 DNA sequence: TGTGCCAGCAGTTCGCTAAGGGGTGAAGCTTTCTTT. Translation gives CASSSLRGEAFF.